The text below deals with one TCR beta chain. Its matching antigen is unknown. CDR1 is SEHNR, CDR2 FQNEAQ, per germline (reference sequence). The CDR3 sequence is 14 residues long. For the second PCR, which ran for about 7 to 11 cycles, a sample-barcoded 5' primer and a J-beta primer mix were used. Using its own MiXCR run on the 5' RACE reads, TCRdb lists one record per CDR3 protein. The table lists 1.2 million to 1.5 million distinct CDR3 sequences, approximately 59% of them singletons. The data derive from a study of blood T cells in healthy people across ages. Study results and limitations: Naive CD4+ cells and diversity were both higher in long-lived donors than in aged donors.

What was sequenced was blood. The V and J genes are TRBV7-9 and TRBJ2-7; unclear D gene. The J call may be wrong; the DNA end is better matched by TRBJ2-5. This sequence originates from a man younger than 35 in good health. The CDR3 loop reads CASSLNTIGETQYF. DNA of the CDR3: TGTGCCAGCAGCTTAAACACCATTGGGGAGACCCAGTACTTC.